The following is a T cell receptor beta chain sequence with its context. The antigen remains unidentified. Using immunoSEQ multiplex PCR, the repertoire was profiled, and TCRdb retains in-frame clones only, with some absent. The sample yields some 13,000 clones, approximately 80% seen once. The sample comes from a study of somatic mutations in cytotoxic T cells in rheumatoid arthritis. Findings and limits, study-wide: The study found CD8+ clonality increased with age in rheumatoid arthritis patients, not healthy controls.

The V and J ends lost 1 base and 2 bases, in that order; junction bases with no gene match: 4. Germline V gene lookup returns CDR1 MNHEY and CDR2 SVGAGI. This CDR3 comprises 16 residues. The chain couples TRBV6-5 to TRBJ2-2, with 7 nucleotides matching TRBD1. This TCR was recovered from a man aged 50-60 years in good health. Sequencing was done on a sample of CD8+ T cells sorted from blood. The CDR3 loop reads CASSYFGTANTGELFF. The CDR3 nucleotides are TGTGCCAGCAGTTACTTCGGGACAGCCAACACCGGGGAGCTGTTTTTT.